This T cell receptor beta chain was captured by sequencing in a study of T cell responses to AZD1222 COVID-19 vaccine. Findings of the study overall: There were mostly white British donors and more females than males, and clonal diversity was possibly underestimated. Among AZD1222 vaccinees, only 5 to 7 were seropositive at baseline. Repertoires were sampled only after the peak T cell response.

The table came from immunoSEQ multiplex PCR; TCRdb's copy has only in-frame clones and leaves some out. The table includes roughly 150,000 clones, more than 85% detected once. Turning to this clone: Its specificity is unknown.

The specimen was peripheral blood, collected 28 days after the second AZD1222 dose. This receptor was obtained from an adult who received the AZD1222 COVID-19 vaccine.

CDR3 loop: CASSLLSLISSTDTQYF. The CDR3 DNA reads TGTGCCAGCAGTCTTCTCTCACTAATTTCGAGCACAGATACGCAGTATTTT. The rearrangement links TRBV27 to TRBJ2-3; the D is unclear. Germline CDR1 is MNHEY and CDR2 is SMNVEV (reference sequence). The V gene lost 5 bases and the J gene lost 0 bases, with 18 bases spanning the gap. The CDR3 covers 17 residues.